This is a list of T cell receptor beta chains from one sample in a study of shared clonotypes between healthy human individuals. Method: immunoSEQ multiplex PCR; TCRdb's copy keeps in-frame clones and lacks some. The sample holds 2,500,000 or so clones, over 85% seen once. The sample taken for sequencing was naive CD4+ T cells from PBMCs. These receptors originate from a man younger than 30 in good health. Some clones in this sample may be carry-over from other donors' samples. Each CDR3 is given with its conserved first and last residue.

J gene: TRBJ2-5
V gene: TRBV19
CDR3 protein: CASSIVGGTKETQYF

J gene: TRBJ2-6
V gene: TRBV27
CDR3 protein: CASSPSGANVLTF

J gene: TRBJ2-7
V gene: TRBV15
CDR3 protein: CATSRGSSYEQYF

J gene: TRBJ1-1
V gene: TRBV6-6
CDR3 protein: CASSLSGLINTEAFF

J gene: TRBJ1-5
V gene: TRBV28
CDR3 protein: CASSPNQPQHF

J gene: TRBJ2-5
V gene: TRBV5-1
CDR3 protein: CATSLGEAETQYF

J gene: TRBJ1-1
V gene: TRBV28
CDR3 protein: CASRPTGMFAEAFF

J gene: TRBJ2-2
V gene: TRBV6-1
CDR3 protein: CASRANIGNTGELFF

J gene: TRBJ1-2
V gene: TRBV10-3
CDR3 protein: CAISVRDNHGYTF

J gene: TRBJ2-7
V gene: TRBV11-2
CDR3 protein: CASSRGTSGRANEQYF

J gene: TRBJ2-2
V gene: TRBV4-3
CDR3 protein: CASSQEALNTGELFF

J gene: TRBJ2-3
V gene: TRBV7-2
CDR3 protein: CASSLDGHRTDTQYF

J gene: TRBJ1-1
V gene: TRBV4-1
CDR3 protein: CASSQLPVGGPSNTEAFF

J gene: TRBJ2-7
V gene: TRBV21-1
CDR3 protein: CASSNRTSGGSYEQYF

J gene: TRBJ2-7
V gene: TRBV5-1
CDR3 protein: CASSLGGSSSYEQYF

J gene: TRBJ1-2
V gene: TRBV6-6
CDR3 protein: CASSYQGRKADYGYTF

J gene: TRBJ2-1
V gene: TRBV9
CDR3 protein: CASSVALGQSSYNEQFF

J gene: TRBJ2-3
V gene: TRBV6-6
CDR3 protein: CASRGTSGWGDTQYF

J gene: TRBJ2-5
V gene: TRBV18
CDR3 protein: CASSPPRETQYF

J gene: TRBJ2-7
V gene: TRBV5-1
CDR3 protein: CASSRDRGPYEQYF

J gene: TRBJ1-4
V gene: TRBV5-1
CDR3 protein: CASSLERGPTNEKLFF

J gene: TRBJ2-1
V gene: TRBV9
CDR3 protein: CASSVGGLAPANEQFF

J gene: TRBJ2-3
V gene: TRBV9
CDR3 protein: CASSLRRLAENTDTQYF

J gene: TRBJ1-5
V gene: TRBV18
CDR3 protein: CASSRGGAVEPQHF

J gene: TRBJ2-7
V gene: TRBV5-5
CDR3 protein: CASSSITSVLEQYF

J gene: TRBJ1-1
V gene: TRBV28
CDR3 protein: CASLPGGGRGLTEAFF

J gene: TRBJ1-1
V gene: TRBV28
CDR3 protein: CASSTPAALNTEAFF

J gene: TRBJ2-6
V gene: TRBV27
CDR3 protein: CASSLFLAGSGANVLTF

J gene: TRBJ2-7
V gene: TRBV6-1
CDR3 protein: CASSEVVSGYEQYF